One sample yielded the 11 T cell receptor beta chains listed below, sequenced in a study of monozygotic twins with inflammatory bowel disease. TCRdb reanalyzed the 5' RACE reads, giving one entry per CDR3 protein sequence and no DNA. The sample totals more than 300,000 distinct CDR3 sequences. Sequenced material: blood. Receptor source: a human donor with ulcerative colitis or Crohn's disease, or a healthy co-twin of an affected twin (not recorded which).

The J gene is TRBJ1-2, the V gene TRBV20-1. CDR3 size: 13 residues. Germline V gene sequence: CDR1 DFQATT, CDR2 SNEGSKA (reference sequence). CDR3 protein: CSADGSGSYGYTF.

The rearrangement uses TRBV9 and TRBJ2-3. Germline CDR1 and CDR2: SGDLS and YYNGEE. The CDR3 is made up of 16 amino acids. The CDR3 spells CASSETTAPSADTQYF.

The chain has TRBV7-8 and TRBJ2-3; TCRdb gives TRBD2 as the D gene, but with no DNA this cannot be confirmed. From germline, CDR1 is SGHVS and CDR2 FQNEAQ. The CDR3 loop spans 15 amino acids. The CDR3 sequence: CASSLREGGTDTQYF.

The chain carries TRBV30 and TRBJ2-7. CDR1 is GTSNPN and CDR2 is SVGIG in the germline V gene (reference sequence). There are 12 residues in the CDR3. CDR3 amino acids: CAGEDSSYEQYF.

The rearrangement joins TRBV7-2 to TRBJ2-5; the TCRdb call, TRBD2, lacks DNA for checking. Germline V CDR1 and CDR2: SGHTA, FQGNSA. CDR3 length equals 15 residues. CDR3: CASSLELAGGRTQYF.

The V and J genes are TRBV14 and TRBJ2-2; TCRdb lists TRBD1, though no DNA is available to test this call. CDR3 length: 16 residues. Germline loops: CDR1 SGHDN, CDR2 FVKESK. This CDR3 reads CASSQEQGRNTGELFF.

The J gene is TRBJ2-3, the V gene TRBV7-2. This CDR3 has 16 residues. Germline V CDR1 and CDR2: SGHTA, FQGNSA. This CDR3 is CASSFFLRASTDTQYF.

V and J are TRBV10-3 and TRBJ2-1; TCRdb gives TRBD2 as the D gene, but with no DNA this cannot be confirmed. Germline V gives CDR1 ENHRY, CDR2 SYGVKD. The CDR3 runs to 16 residues. CDR3 amino acids: CAISGMRIADYNEQFF.

J is TRBJ1-1 and V is TRBV29-1. There are 11 residues in the CDR3. Germline CDR1 SQVTM, CDR2 ANQGSEA. CDR3 loop: CSAHVDTEAFF.

The V and J genes are TRBV6-6 and TRBJ2-7. CDR1 MNHNY and CDR2 SVGAGI come from the germline V gene (reference sequence). The CDR3 is made up of 13 amino acids. The CDR3 region is CASSYSTSSEQYF.

This chain uses TRBV20-1 with TRBJ1-1; the D gene TCRdb calls, TRBD1, cannot be checked with no DNA. The CDR3 consists of 15 residues. CDR1 is DFQATT, CDR2 SNEGSKA, per germline (reference sequence). The CDR3: CSARRVGVMNTEAFF.